This T cell receptor (beta chain) originates from a study of blood T cell repertoires in COVID-19. Across the study: The study drew acute and convalescent COVID-19 samples from the United States, Italy and Spain. In each case, the material was cDNA or gDNA derived from T cells, B-cell-depleted T cells, or PBMCs.

Study processing details: Cell counts per sample came from amplifying reference gene primers. Libraries were prepared by immunoSEQ multiplex PCR; TCRdb keeps only in-frame clonotypes and omits some of them. The DNA was the basis for D and trimming; V, J and clone size are from that table. Among about 210,000 clones listed, 82% were seen once. The CDR3 sequence is 15 residues long. The V and J ends lost 0 bases and 6 bases respectively, with 14 bases between them. Per the germline V gene, CDR1 is LGHDT and CDR2 is YNNKEL (reference sequence). The V gene is TRBV3-1 (or the pseudogene TRBV3-2), the J gene TRBJ1-2, with D perhaps TRBD1 (5 bases). The sequencing input was peripheral blood. This sequence originates from a woman in her thirties or forties with acute or convalescent COVID-19. This chain's CDR3 is CASSQDITGDDGYTF. The CDR3 bases are TGTGCCAGCAGCCAAGATATCACGGGGGACGATGGCTACACCTTC.